This entry is about one TCR beta chain. This specimen comes from a study of blood T cell repertoires in COVID-19. Profiled with immunoSEQ multiplex PCR; TCRdb holds only in-frame clones, not every one. The sample yields tens of thousands of clones, about 80% seen once. J gave up 7 bases and V 5 bases, and 9 bases lay outside the gene matches. Germline values: CDR1 MDHEN, CDR2 SYDVKM. The CDR3 is made up of 15 amino acids. Sample: peripheral blood. This receptor was taken from a human donor in a cohort sampled during active COVID-19. The genes are TRBV28 and TRBJ1-4, with TRBD1 identical over 8 bases. CDR3: CASSPPTGVGEKLFF. CDR3 bases: TGTGCCAGCAGTCCCCCGACAGGGGTTGGTGAAAAACTGTTTTTT.